Listed here is a single TCR beta chain. What it recognizes is unknown. The record originates from a study of cytomegalovirus exposure and HLA in healthy donors. Study findings and constraints: TCR beta V segments were, for the most part, productive about 87% or about 30% of the time in an earlier analysis. Common viral pathogens seemed, in a later analysis, to connect with several of the most significant clusters.

V was cut by 3 bases and J by 4 bases, with 7 bases left in between. The CDR3 has 12 amino acids. Per the germline V gene, CDR1 is SGHDT and CDR2 is YYEEEE. 60 Vbeta and 13 Jbeta primers were used in PCR. The method was immunoSEQ multiplex PCR; TCRdb's version includes in-frame clones alone and lacks a portion of them. Here the sample spans under 150,000 clones, 55% to 75% being singletons. Sequencing used PBMCs. This clonotype was sampled from a woman in her 40s in good health and CMV-seropositive. The chain carries TRBV5-6 and TRBJ1-2, with D uncertain. The CDR3 spells CASSSQVYGYTF. DNA of the CDR3: TGTGCCAGCAGCTCCCAGGTCTATGGCTACACCTTC.